This TCR beta chain was retrieved from a study of Graves' ophthalmopathy and Graves' hyperthyroidism. At the level of the study: Blood was drawn at initial diagnosis, before any treatment.

Donors with ophthalmopathy: moderate-to-severe activity, CAS ≥3, NOSPECS ≥4, duration under 3 months. The source of the PBMCs was 8.5 to 10 ml of fresh peripheral blood. Amplification of the TCR beta CDR3 regions used RNA transcripts (as template). The authors performed first-round RT-PCR with HTBI primers and then a second-round multiplex PCR. TCRdb re-called the multiplex PCR reads through MiXCR, storing one row per CDR3 protein. This table holds 650,000 to 900,000 distinct CDR3 sequences, roughly 40% found once. The receptor was isolated from an adult man with Graves' ophthalmopathy. The sequencing input was peripheral blood.

CDR3 sequence reads: CSVETGLSTEAFF. DNA of the CDR3: TGCAGCGTTGAGACAGGCTTGAGCACTGAAGCTTTCTTT. The chain uses TRBV29-1 and TRBJ1-1; possibly TRBD1 for D (6 bases). CDR3 length: 13 residues. Germline V gene sequence: CDR1 SQVTM, CDR2 ANQGSEA. The ends were cut back, 3 bases at V and 4 bases at J, with 12 bases in the middle.